This T cell receptor (beta chain) was sequenced for a study of PD-1 blockade in classical Hodgkin lymphoma. This sample's time point: cycle 4 day 1 (C4D1), after six to seven weeks of nivolumab. Exposure to brentuximab vedotin varied, and each patient had relapsed following autologous stem cell transplantation. Responses achieved at best were complete response, partial response or progressive disease. The germline CDR1 and CDR2 sequences are KGHSH and LQKENI. Trimming took 3 bases from V and 2 from J, leaving 17 bases between them. This CDR3 is 17 amino acids long. Clones were read by immunoSEQ multiplex PCR, and TCRdb kept only the in-frame ones, dropping some. The sample records approximately 100,000 clones, approximately 86% being singletons.

The chain employs TRBV18 and TRBJ2-1, with D maybe TRBD1 (6 bases). This receptor was identified in a human donor with classical Hodgkin lymphoma. The sequencing used peripheral blood mononuclear cells (PBMCs), collected before the fourth cycle of nivolumab. The DNA for the CDR3 is TGTGCCAGCTCACCCATGTCCGGGACAATAACCTACAATGAGCAGTTCTTC. It codes for CASSPMSGTITYNEQFF.